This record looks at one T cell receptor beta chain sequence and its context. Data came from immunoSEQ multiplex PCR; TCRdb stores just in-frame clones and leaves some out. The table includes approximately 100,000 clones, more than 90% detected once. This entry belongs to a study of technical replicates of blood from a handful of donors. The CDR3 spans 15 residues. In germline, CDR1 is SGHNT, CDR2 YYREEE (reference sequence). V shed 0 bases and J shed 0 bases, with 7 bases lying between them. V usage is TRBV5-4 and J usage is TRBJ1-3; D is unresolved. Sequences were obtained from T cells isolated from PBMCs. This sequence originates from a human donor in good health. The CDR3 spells CASSLGGSSGNTIYF. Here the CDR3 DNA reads TGTGCCAGCAGCTTGGGAGGGAGCTCTGGAAACACCATATATTTT. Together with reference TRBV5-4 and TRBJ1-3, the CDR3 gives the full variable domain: ETGVTQSPTHLIKTRGQQVTLRCSSQSGHNTVSWYQQALGQGPQFIFQYYREEENGRGNFPPRFSGLQFPNYSSELNVNALELDDSALYLCASSLGGSSGNTIYFGEGSWLTVV.